These 20 T cell receptor beta chains were all obtained from the same sample, sequenced in a study of early T cells in non-severe SARS-CoV-2 infection. TCRdb reanalysed the 5' RACE reads using MiXCR and keeps one entry per CDR3 protein. The repertoire consists of tens of thousands of distinct CDR3 sequences, with roughly 11% occurring once and the leading ten covering 9.5% to 10%. Sequenced material: whole blood. These receptors originate from an adult who was a healthcare worker with PCR-confirmed SARS-CoV-2 infection or an uninfected control (not recorded which).

V gene TRBV7-2 combines with J gene TRBJ1-3; D unresolved. From germline, CDR1 is SGHTA and CDR2 FQGNSA. Trimming took off 6 bases at V and 1 base at J, with 7 bases between the two ends. There are 13 residues in the CDR3. CDR3 loop: CASRQNSGNTIYF. CDR3 DNA: TGTGCCAGCAGACAGAATTCTGGAAACACCATATATTTT.

This clonotype was seen many times. This chain joins TRBV4-2 and TRBJ2-7; D gene ambiguous. Germline V gene data show CDR1 as LGHNA and CDR2 as YNFKEQ. The CDR3 extends over 13 amino acids. The ends were cut back, 2 bases at V and 2 bases at J, with 7 bases in the middle. The CDR3: CASSQTTTYEQYF. CDR3 sequence (DNA): TGTGCCAGCAGCCAAACAACTACCTACGAGCAGTACTTC.

This clonotype was counted ten times or more. The chain employs TRBV3-1 and TRBJ2-1; no definite D call. Germline CDR1 is LGHDT and CDR2 is YNNKEL (reference sequence). The CDR3 runs 13 residues. The ends were cut back, 1 base at V and 7 bases at J, with 8 bases in the middle. The CDR3 DNA is TGTGCCAGCAGCCAAGTTACCAGTAATGAGCAGTTCTTC. Residues: CASSQVTSNEQFF.

This clonotype was detected a few times. Its ends do not fully match the called genes, so a read error is possible. J is TRBJ1-6 and V is TRBV2; D possibly corresponds to TRBD1 (5 bases). Germline V gene data show CDR1 as SNHLY and CDR2 as FYNNEI. The CDR3 runs to 14 residues. CDR3 sequence reads: CVSLGAFYNSPLHF. The CDR3 nucleotides are TGTGTCAGCCTTGGGGCTTTCTATAATTCACCCCTCCACTTT.

This clonotype has just a few counts. The V call is TRBV6-6, the J call TRBJ1-3; D gene unclear. V dropped 6 bases and J dropped 4 bases, with 10 bases sitting between them. CDR1 and CDR2 (germline): MNHNY, SVGAGI (reference sequence). The CDR3 contains 13 residues. The CDR3 DNA reads TGTGCCAGCAGATACATCGACGGAAACACCATATATTTT. Protein sequence: CASRYIDGNTIYF.

At least ten counts were recorded for this clonotype. CDR3 DNA sequence: TGTGCCAGCAGCCATCGGCAGATGAACACTGAAGCTTTCTTT. Residues: CASSHRQMNTEAFF. The V gene is TRBV3-1, the J gene TRBJ1-1, with D hard to call. Trimming removed 3 bases at V and 0 bases at J, with 8 bases between. This CDR3 is 14 amino acids long. Looked up from germline, CDR1 is LGHDT and CDR2 is YNNKEL (reference sequence). Full variable domain (missing parts from reference TRBV3-1 and TRBJ1-1): DTAVSQTPKYLVTQMGNDKSIKCEQNLGHDTMYWYKQDSKKFLKIMFSYNNKELIINETVPNRFSPKSPDKAHLNLHINSLELGDSAVYFCASSHRQMNTEAFFGQGTRLTVV.

In its sample, this clonotype was seen many times. The chain carries TRBV7-2 and TRBJ2-5; maybe TRBD2 (6 bases). Between the trimmed V and J ends, which lost 3 bases and 3 bases, there was a span of 11 bases. The CDR3 extends over 14 amino acids. Germline V gene lookup returns CDR1 SGHTA and CDR2 FQGNSA. This CDR3 reads CASSFRDSKETQYF. The CDR3 DNA follows: TGTGCCAGCAGCTTCCGGGACTCAAAAGAGACCCAGTACTTC.

This clonotype was counted ten times or more. The chain employs TRBV3-1 and TRBJ2-7, with 7 nucleotides matching TRBD2. The length of the CDR3 is 14 residues. Germline-derived CDR1 and CDR2 are LGHDT and YNNKEL (reference sequence). Losses at the gene ends were 2 bases for V and 1 base for J; bases not matched to a gene: 2. The CDR3 reads CASSQRGVSYEQYF. The CDR3 DNA reads TGTGCCAGCAGCCAACGGGGGGTGTCCTACGAGCAGTACTTC.

V and J are TRBV5-6 and TRBJ2-1; 9 bases line up with TRBD2. Looked up from germline, CDR1 is SGHDT and CDR2 is YYEEEE. The CDR3 is 15 residues long. V lost 2 bases, J lost 8 bases, and 8 bases stayed unmatched. This CDR3 is CASSLRGGASYEQFF. In DNA, the CDR3 is TGTGCCAGCAGCTTACGCGGGGGGGCCTCCTATGAGCAGTTCTTC.

This clonotype was detected many times. The V call is TRBV27, the J call TRBJ2-7; TRBD1 aligns across 9 bases. The germline CDR1 and CDR2 sequences are MNHEY and SMNVEV (reference sequence). CDR3 size: 16 residues. The junction had 10 bases not matched to a gene; V was cut back by 3 bases and J by 4 bases. DNA of the CDR3: TGTGCCAGCAGTTTCTATCCGGGACAGGGACGGTACGAGCAGTACTTC. Translation gives CASSFYPGQGRYEQYF.

Remarks on this clonotype: The junction and the germline gene differ at one end; a read error may be behind it. The CDR3 spells CASSQEGLVAF. CDR3 nucleotide sequence: TGTGCCAGCAGCCAAGAAGGGCTGGTTGCCTTC. The gene calls are TRBV3-1 and TRBJ2-7, with no clear D. This CDR3 spans 11 amino acids. Germline CDR1 LGHDT, CDR2 YNNKEL (reference sequence).

This clonotype was seen only a few times. The V and J genes are TRBV7-3 and TRBJ2-5; TRBD2 agrees at 10 bases. Germline CDR1 reads SGHTA; CDR2 reads FQGTGA. Unmatched junction bases numbered 4, after V lost 4 bases and J lost 5 bases. The CDR3 contains 14 residues. This CDR3 is CASSSAGGMETQYF. Written as DNA, the CDR3 is TGTGCCAGCAGCTCAGCGGGGGGGATGGAGACCCAGTACTTC.

Many counts were recorded for this clonotype. The chain is built from TRBV27 and TRBJ1-6; D is uncertain. Germline CDR1 MNHEY, CDR2 SMNVEV (reference sequence). CDR3 size: 13 residues. Trimming removed 5 bases from V and 6 bases from J, with 8 bases in between. The CDR3 nucleotides read TGTGCCAGCAGTGGTGGGCCTAATTCACCCCTCCACTTT. Translation: CASSGGPNSPLHF.

Concerning this clonotype itself: This may be a read error: a much more frequent sequence differs by one nucleotide. This chain connects TRBV12-3 or TRBV12-4 to TRBJ2-7; possible D gene TRBD1, 7 bases. V dropped 6 bases and J dropped 8 bases, with 20 bases sitting between them. The CDR3 consists of 14 residues. The CDR3, as DNA: TGTGCCAGCAGGACGACAGGGACTGATACGAAGCAGTACTTC. Residues: CASRTTGTDTKQYF.

This clonotype was observed at least ten times. The J gene is TRBJ1-6, the V gene TRBV5-1, with TRBD1 matching over 9 bases. Germline values: CDR1 SGHRS, CDR2 YFSETQ. The CDR3 length is 16 residues. The ends lost 0 bases at V and 9 bases at J; junction bases unmatched: 7. The CDR3 protein is CASSLDGTGISSPLHF. The CDR3 bases are TGCGCCAGCAGCTTGGACGGGACAGGGATTTCTTCACCCCTCCACTTT.

There are a few counts of this clonotype. The chain recombines TRBV5-4 with TRBJ2-2, with D possibly called TRBD1 or TRBD2 (5 bases each). The V end was cut by 1 base, the J end by 5 bases, with 15 bases between. The CDR3 consists of 16 residues. The germline V gene has CDR1 SGHNT and CDR2 YYREEE (reference sequence). The CDR3 nucleotides read TGTGCCAGCAGCTTGTGGGGGTCTAGCCGAACCGGGGAGCTGTTTTTT. It codes for CASSLWGSSRTGELFF.

This clonotype was seen more than once but under ten times. This rearrangement joins TRBV11-3 to TRBJ2-7; unclear D gene. The CDR3 sequence is 14 residues long. CDR1 and CDR2 (germline): SGHNT, YENEEA. Trimming left V 2 bases short and J 1 base short, with 9 bases between. CDR3 in amino acids: CASSLSGSSYEQYF. The CDR3 region has the DNA TGTGCCAGCAGCTTATCGGGCTCATCCTACGAGCAGTACTTC.

In this sample, this clonotype turned up a few times. The chain employs TRBV11-2 and TRBJ1-4, with D possibly matching TRBD1 (5 bases). Germline V gene sequence: CDR1 SGHAT, CDR2 FQNNGV. This CDR3 is 14 amino acids long. Trimming removed 1 base at V and 14 bases at J, with 17 bases between. The CDR3 protein is CASSLGGALSKLFF. CDR3 nucleotide sequence: TGTGCCAGCAGCTTAGGGGGCGCACTCTCTAAGCTGTTTTTT.

The chain combines TRBV5-1 with TRBJ1-3; 7 nucleotides align to TRBD1. Germline CDR1 and CDR2: SGHRS and YFSETQ. The CDR3 sequence is 15 residues long. J lost 1 base, V lost 0 bases, and 1 base had no gene match. CDR3 protein: CASSLETGSGNTIYF. In nucleotides, the CDR3 is TGCGCCAGCAGCTTGGAGACAGGGTCTGGAAACACCATATATTTT.

This clonotype has more than one count but fewer than ten. The chain couples TRBV20-1 to TRBJ2-5, with TRBD2 matching over 10 bases. This CDR3 contains 15 residues. The V segment lost 4 bases and the J segment 4 bases; nucleotides outside the gene matches: 9. The germline gives CDR1 DFQATT, CDR2 SNEGSKA (reference sequence). The CDR3, as DNA: TGCAGTGCTACCGATCTAGCGGGGGTAGCAGAGACCCAGTACTTC. This translates into CSATDLAGVAETQYF.